These T cell receptor beta chains were read from a single sample in a study of blood T cell repertoires in COVID-19. Repertoires were generated with immunoSEQ multiplex PCR, while TCRdb's copy carries only in-frame clones and drops some. The data show about 160,000 clones, 80% to 90% seen once. The specimen sequenced was peripheral blood. The receptors here all came from a man between 60 and 75 years old with acute or convalescent COVID-19. The CDR3 runs from the conserved cysteine through the conserved F or W. D genes are given only for firm matches. Clone size is shown for a subset of rows, as once, few, many or a class of expanded clone.

D gene,J gene,clone size,V gene,CDR3 DNA,CDR3 protein
.,TRBJ2-3,.,TRBV6-6,TGTGCCAGCAGCCCCCCGTCCGTGGGCGGCACAGATACGCAGTATTTT,CASSPPSVGGTDTQYF
TRBD2,TRBJ2-5,.,TRBV4-2,TGTGCCAGCAGCCAAGAGCCTTCTAGCGGACCATCACTTGGAGAGACCCAGTACTTC,CASSQEPSSGPSLGETQYF
TRBD1,TRBJ1-2,.,TRBV12-3/TRBV12-4,TGTGCCAGCAGCGCAGGACAGGGTAAAGGCTACACCTTC,CASSAGQGKGYTF
TRBD1,TRBJ2-6,.,TRBV27,TGTGCCAGCAGTCGGGACAGGGTATATTCAGGGGCCAACGTCCTGACTTTC,CASSRDRVYSGANVLTF
.,TRBJ2-1,.,TRBV21-1,TGTGCCAGCAGGAGAGAGGCGGGATTGGGGGATGAGCAGTTCTTC,CASRREAGLGDEQFF
TRBD1,TRBJ1-1,.,TRBV6-5,TGTGCCAGCAGTTACACGGGACAGGGGGCTGGGACTTTCTTT,CASSYTGQGAGTFF
.,TRBJ1-1,.,TRBV7-2,TGTGCCAGCAGCCCAGGACAGTCCATGAACACTGAAGCTTTCTTT,CASSPGQSMNTEAFF
TRBD1,TRBJ1-2,.,TRBV7-9,TGTGCCAGCAGCTGGGGACAGGACGTTAGAGGCTACACCTTC,CASSWGQDVRGYTF
.,TRBJ2-7,.,TRBV6-6,TGTGCCAGCAGCGCGGCGGCCTACGAGCAGTACTTC,CASSAAAYEQYF
TRBD1,TRBJ2-2,.,TRBV6-2/TRBV6-3,TGTGCCAGCAGTGCCTGGGGGACAGGGACGAACGGGGAGCTGTTTTTT,CASSAWGTGTNGELFF
.,TRBJ1-5,.,TRBV6-2/TRBV6-3,TGTGCCAGCAGTTACATCCGGAATCAGCCCCAGCATTTT,CASSYIRNQPQHF
TRBD2,TRBJ2-3,.,TRBV6-5,TGTGCCAGCAGCAGCGGGGGCCGGGTAGATACGCAGTATTTT,CASSSGGRVDTQYF
.,TRBJ1-1,.,TRBV25-1,TGTGCCAGCAGGGGGCCCGGGGGGACTGAAGCTTTCTTT,CASRGPGGTEAFF
TRBD1,TRBJ1-1,.,TRBV28,TGTGCCAGTACAGGGGAGACTGAAGCTTTCTTT,CASTGETEAFF
TRBD1,TRBJ1-6,.,TRBV6-1,TGTGCCAGCAGTGAAACAGGGGGAGGTTCACCCCTCCACTTT,CASSETGGGSPLHF
.,TRBJ1-4,.,TRBV5-1,TGCGCCAGCAGCCTCGCCAGGGGCCTTAATGAAAAACTGTTTTTT,CASSLARGLNEKLFF
.,TRBJ1-5,.,TRBV30,TGTGCCTGGAGTCCTGGCGGGGGGATCACTCAGCCCCAGCATTTT,CAWSPGGGITQPQHF
.,TRBJ1-2,.,TRBV24-1,TGTGCCACCAGTGAAAGGAGGGGCGGTGGCTACACCTTC,CATSERRGGGYTF
.,TRBJ1-1,.,TRBV6-1,TGTGCCAGCAGTGAAGCACAGGGCTTGGGCACTGAAGCTTTCTTT,CASSEAQGLGTEAFF
.,TRBJ2-2,.,TRBV2,TGTGCCAGGAGACAGAACACCGGGGAGCTGTTTTTT,CARRQNTGELFF
.,TRBJ2-1,.,TRBV5-4,TGTGCCAGCAGCTCCCTCAATGAGCAGTTCTTC,CASSSLNEQFF
.,TRBJ1-3,.,TRBV25-1,TGTGCCAGCAGGTTGGGGGCAGCTACCCTTGGAAACACCATATATTTT,CASRLGAATLGNTIYF
.,TRBJ2-1,.,TRBV11-2,TGTGCCAGCAGCTTGACTACATCCTACAATGAGCAGTTCTTC,CASSLTTSYNEQFF
TRBD2,TRBJ2-2,.,TRBV6-2/TRBV6-3,TGTGCCAGCAGTTACAAGTTCAGCGGGACTTTTAACACCGGGGAGCTGTTTTTT,CASSYKFSGTFNTGELFF
.,TRBJ1-3,.,TRBV7-2,TGTGCCAGCAGCTGGAGCAGGGTCGGAAACACCATATATTTT,CASSWSRVGNTIYF
.,TRBJ1-4,once,TRBV7-9,TGTGCCAGCAGCGGGGCAGCGCCCTTTGCTAATGAAAAACTGTTTTTT,CASSGAAPFANEKLFF
.,TRBJ1-1,.,TRBV12-1,TGTGCCAGCAGCTCCTTGAGGGACAGGGTGAACACTGAAGCTTTCTTT,CASSSLRDRVNTEAFF
TRBD2,TRBJ2-3,.,TRBV7-2,TGTGCCAGCAACCCACTGACTAGCGGGGGACCAGATACGCAGTATTTT,CASNPLTSGGPDTQYF
.,TRBJ2-7,.,TRBV2,TGTGCCAGCAGTGAATCGCCGGGGCAGTACTTC,CASSESPGQYF
.,TRBJ2-1,.,TRBV4-1,TGCGCCAGCAGCCAAGAAGGGGGGGGCAAGAATGAGCAGTTCTTC,CASSQEGGGKNEQFF
.,TRBJ1-1,.,TRBV18,TGTGCCAGCTCATCTCAATCAGGGGTGGGGAACACTGAAGCTTTCTTT,CASSSQSGVGNTEAFF
.,TRBJ1-4,.,TRBV3-1/TRBV3-2,TGTGCCAGCAGCCAATCGACAGCAACTAATGAAAAACTGTTTTTT,CASSQSTATNEKLFF